The next 27 T cell receptor beta chains were all read from a single sample in a study of cytomegalovirus exposure and HLA in healthy donors. Amplification used 60 Vbeta primers and 13 Jbeta primers. Assay: immunoSEQ multiplex PCR; the TCRdb copy retains only in-frame clones and omits some. The sample contains over 100,000 clones, approximately 70% of which appear only once. The source material was PBMCs. Receptor source: a young man in good health and CMV-seropositive.

This clone came up a few times. This rearrangement joins TRBV7-3 to TRBJ2-3; tentatively, D is TRBD2 (6 bases). Germline assignment: CDR1 SGHTA and CDR2 FQGTGA. Between the trimmed V and J ends, which lost 5 bases and 0 bases, there was a span of 9 bases. CDR3 length: 14 amino acids. CDR3 nucleotide sequence: TGTGCCAGCAGCCCCCGGGGGAGCACAGATACGCAGTATTTT. Residues: CASSPRGSTDTQYF.

The rearrangement uses TRBV5-5 and TRBJ1-1, with D possibly being TRBD1 (5 bases). With 7 bases removed from V and 7 bases from J, the gap between germline ends came to 14 bases. Germline values: CDR1 SGHKS, CDR2 YYEKEE (reference sequence). The CDR3 totals 12 residues. CDR3 bases: TGTGCCAGCCTGGACACCTCCAATGAAGCTTTCTTT. Residues: CASLDTSNEAFF. The full variable domain, with the rest looked up from reference TRBV5-5 and TRBJ1-1, is DAGVTQSPTHLIKTRGQQVTLRCSPISGHKSVSWYQQVLGQGPQFIFQYYEKEERGRGNFPDRFSARQFPNYSSELNVNALLLGDSALYLCASLDTSNEAFFGQGTRLTVV.

The chain couples TRBV2 to TRBJ2-1, with D tentatively TRBD2 (6 bases). The germline V gene has CDR1 SNHLY and CDR2 FYNNEI. V lost 4 bases and J lost 0, with 13 bases in between. The CDR3 is 16 amino acids. CDR3 loop: CASSVQAGSSYNEQFF. Here the CDR3 DNA reads TGTGCCAGCAGTGTTCAGGCGGGGAGCTCCTACAATGAGCAGTTCTTC.

The rearrangement joins TRBV5-1 to TRBJ2-1; D gene uncertain. V gave up 0 bases and J gave up 2 bases, with 9 bases separating them. This CDR3 spans 15 amino acids. In germline, CDR1 is SGHRS, CDR2 YFSETQ. CDR3 in amino acids: CASSLETVAYNEQFF. The CDR3 coding sequence is TGCGCCAGCAGCTTGGAGACTGTAGCCTACAATGAGCAGTTCTTC.

This chain uses TRBV29-1 with TRBJ1-3, with 9 bases identical to TRBD1. The CDR3 contains 18 residues. J was trimmed by 0 bases and V by 7 bases; bases with no gene match: 16. Looked up from germline, CDR1 is SQVTM and CDR2 is ANQGSEA. CDR3 in DNA: TGCAGCGCCCGCTCCGCCGGGGGGACAGGGAACTCTGGAAACACCATATATTTT. Its protein product is CSARSAGGTGNSGNTIYF.

This chain joins TRBV6-1 and TRBJ1-2; 7 positions match TRBD1. Germline values: CDR1 MNHNS, CDR2 SASEGT. The CDR3 runs 14 residues. J lost 2 bases, V lost 6 bases, and 6 bases had no gene match. This CDR3 reads CASSAQQGNYGYTF. CDR3 DNA: TGTGCCAGCAGCGCCCAACAGGGGAACTATGGCTACACCTTC.

This clone occurred a few times. This chain uses TRBV19 with TRBJ1-2, with TRBD1 identical over 7 bases. The V and J ends lost 5 bases and 2 bases, in that order; junction bases with no gene match: 11. Looked up from germline, CDR1 is LNHDA and CDR2 is SQIVND (reference sequence). CDR3 size: 16 residues. CDR3 sequence: CASSPIRPGGNYGYTF. CDR3 DNA: TGTGCCAGTAGTCCCATAAGACCAGGGGGGAACTATGGCTACACCTTC.

The V call is TRBV28, the J call TRBJ1-2; D is uncertain. Germline V gene data show CDR1 as MDHEN and CDR2 as SYDVKM. The V end was cut by 5 bases, the J end by 3 bases, with 13 bases between. This CDR3 comprises 14 residues. The CDR3 is CASSPGFLDYGYTF. In DNA, the CDR3 is TGTGCCAGCAGTCCAGGTTTCTTAGACTATGGCTACACCTTC.

V usage is TRBV6-1 and J usage is TRBJ1-5, with TRBD1 identical over 8 bases. Losses at the gene ends were 6 bases for V and 6 bases for J; bases not matched to a gene: 10. The germline CDR1 and CDR2 sequences are MNHNS and SASEGT. The CDR3 is made up of 15 amino acids. CDR3 coding DNA: TGTGCCAGCAGAACAGGGGGTAGTGGCAGTCAGCCCCAGCATTTT. As protein: CASRTGGSGSQPQHF.

The J gene is TRBJ1-5, the V gene TRBV14; no firm D call. Looked up from germline, CDR1 is SGHDN and CDR2 is FVKESK. This CDR3 comprises 13 residues. Trimming stripped 4 bases from V and 4 bases from J, with 8 bases between. The CDR3 nucleotides are TGTGCCAGCAGCCCCGAGGGAAATCAGCCCCAGCATTTT. Its protein is CASSPEGNQPQHF.

The rearrangement joins TRBV28 to TRBJ1-5; 8 nucleotides agree with TRBD1. The CDR3 is 13 residues long. Germline CDR1 MDHEN, CDR2 SYDVKM. V shed 8 bases and J 6 bases; nucleotides not matched to a gene: 6. In DNA form, the CDR3 reads TGTGCCAGCGGACAGGGAAGGGGTCAGCCCCAGCATTTT. Translating gives CASGQGRGQPQHF. Together with reference TRBV28 and TRBJ1-5, the CDR3 gives the full variable domain: DVKVTQSSRYLVKRTGEKVFLECVQDMDHENMFWYRQDPGLGLRLIYFSYDVKMKEKGDIPEGYSVSREKKERFSLILESASTNQTSMYLCASGQGRGQPQHFGDGTRLSIL.

This clone was counted a few times. The chain links TRBV4-1 to TRBJ2-5; a weak D match, TRBD2 (6 bases). This CDR3 contains 17 residues. Trimming removed 0 bases at V and 0 bases at J, with 14 bases between. Germline V gene sequence: CDR1 MGHRA, CDR2 YSYEKL. The CDR3 nucleotides are TGCGCCAGCAGCCAAGATCGGGGACTCCCGTACCAAGAGACCCAGTACTTC. It encodes CASSQDRGLPYQETQYF.

This clone was detected only a few times. The chain joins TRBV7-3 to TRBJ2-3; D call uncertain. V was cut by 1 base and J by 6 bases, with 8 bases left in between. Germline CDR1 and CDR2: SGHTA and FQGTGA. The CDR3 length is 13 residues. The CDR3: CASSLRAPDTQYF. Written as DNA, the CDR3 is TGTGCCAGCAGCTTAAGGGCCCCGGATACGCAGTATTTT.

This chain uses TRBV5-4 with TRBJ1-5; 11 bases fit TRBD1. The ends lost 2 bases at V and 1 base at J; junction bases unmatched: 11. Germline CDR1 and CDR2: SGHNT and YYREEE (reference sequence). The CDR3 sequence is 19 residues long. The CDR3 DNA is TGTGCCAGCAGCTTTCGGACAGGGGGCGCCTTATCGAGCAATCAGCCCCAGCATTTT. Encoded protein: CASSFRTGGALSSNQPQHF.

This clone occurred a few times. This chain connects TRBV5-8 to TRBJ1-3, with 11 bases aligning to TRBD1. With 4 bases clipped from V and 2 bases from J, the junction kept 8 bases outside the gene matches. The CDR3 is made up of 17 amino acids. CDR1 and CDR2 (germline): SGHTS, YDEGEE. The CDR3 here is CASSPKGQGDPGNTIYF. CDR3 nucleotides: TGTGCCAGCAGCCCGAAGGGACAGGGGGACCCTGGAAACACCATATATTTT.

This clone was found once. The CDR3 nucleotides read TGTGCCAGCAGTGAAGGGGGGGGATGGGGCTACACCTTC. This translates into CASSEGGGWGYTF. The gene calls are TRBV25-1 and TRBJ1-2, with a possible D match to TRBD1 (5 bases). Between the trimmed V and J ends, which lost 2 bases and 8 bases, there was a span of 12 bases. The CDR3 is 13 residues long. Germline loops: CDR1 MGHDK, CDR2 SYGVNS.

The chain is built from TRBV13 and TRBJ2-3; D remains ambiguous. There are 15 residues in the CDR3. The germline V gene has CDR1 PRHDT and CDR2 FYEKMQ (reference sequence). V was trimmed by 5 bases and J by 2 bases, leaving 14 bases between them. CDR3 bases: TGTGCCAGCAGCCCCCCCATTAGAGTCACAGATACGCAGTATTTT. Amino acids: CASSPPIRVTDTQYF. Full variable domain (rest looked up from reference TRBV13 and TRBJ2-3): AAGVIQSPRHLIKEKRETATLKCYPIPRHDTVYWYQQGPGQDPQFLISFYEKMQSDKGSIPDRFSAQQFSDYHSELNMSSLELGDSALYFCASSPPIRVTDTQYFGPGTRLTVL.

The chain recombines TRBV21-1 with TRBJ2-7; the D call TRBD1 from the table was never checked on the DNA. TRBV21-1 is shown as a pseudogene. The CDR3 sequence is 15 residues long. The CDR3 is CASTIPMGTGSEQYV. The CDR3, as DNA: TGTGCCAGCACTATACCTATGGGGACAGGGAGCGAGCAGTACGTC.

The V and J genes are TRBV5-1 and TRBJ1-3; TRBD1 agrees at 9 bases. Germline V gene sequence: CDR1 SGHRS, CDR2 YFSETQ. The CDR3 spans 17 residues. The V gene end was trimmed by 2 bases and the J gene end by 7 bases; junction bases not matched to a gene: 13. For the CDR3, the DNA is TGCGCCAGCAGCTTAAGTGGACAGGGGTCCTATATCAACACCATATATTTT. It translates to CASSLSGQGSYINTIYF. The full variable domain, its missing parts supplied by reference TRBV5-1 and TRBJ1-3, is KAGVTQTPRYLIKTRGQQVTLSCSPISGHRSVSWYQQTPGQGLQFLFEYFSETQRNKGNFPGRFSGRQFSNSRSEMNVSTLELGDSALYLCASSLSGQGSYINTIYFGEGSWLTVV.

CDR3 sequence: CAWSRTRTARSFGSPLHF. CDR3 in DNA: TGTGCCTGGAGTAGGACCAGGACAGCTAGGAGTTTTGGTTCACCCCTCCACTTT. The chain links TRBV30 to TRBJ1-6; TRBD1 is a possible D gene (6 bases). The CDR3 is 18 amino acids. In germline, CDR1 is GTSNPN, CDR2 SVGIG (reference sequence). Trimming removed 2 bases from V and 9 bases from J, with 26 bases in between.

In DNA, the CDR3 is TGTGCCAGCAGCTTAAGGCTAGCGGGAGGGAATGAGCAGTTCTTC. It codes for CASSLRLAGGNEQFF. The V and J genes are TRBV11-3 and TRBJ2-1, with 12 bases fitting TRBD2. The CDR3 loop spans 15 amino acids. Germline CDR1 SGHNT, CDR2 YENEEA. The J segment lost 7 bases and the V segment lost 2 bases, leaving 3 bases of the junction unmatched.

The V and J genes are TRBV9 and TRBJ1-6; tentative D call: TRBD1 (5 bases). CDR3 length equals 14 residues. Between the trimmed V and J ends, which lost 0 bases and 8 bases, there was a span of 9 bases. Germline loops: CDR1 SGDLS, CDR2 YYNGEE. For the CDR3, the DNA is TGTGCCAGCAGCGTAGGGGGGGAAGATTCACCCCTCCACTTT. Residues: CASSVGGEDSPLHF.

The rearrangement joins TRBV2 to TRBJ2-2; TRBD1 aligns across 7 bases. Germline CDR1 SNHLY, CDR2 FYNNEI. The CDR3 sequence is 15 residues long. V trimming: 5 bases; J trimming: 5 bases; junction bases outside the gene matches: 8. CDR3 amino acids: CASSPGTVSTGELFF. Written as DNA, the CDR3 is TGTGCCAGCAGTCCCGGGACAGTATCAACCGGGGAGCTGTTTTTT.

The chain uses TRBV11-2 and TRBJ1-1, with D tentatively TRBD1 (5 bases). V was cut by 5 bases and J by 6 bases, with 13 bases left in between. Germline V gene data show CDR1 as SGHAT and CDR2 as FQNNGV. CDR3 length: 13 amino acids. For the CDR3, the DNA is TGTGCCAGCAGCAAAAGGAGGGGCGCTGAAGCTTTCTTT. Protein sequence: CASSKRRGAEAFF.

The chain is built from TRBV6-6 and TRBJ1-4; D call uncertain. Trimming shortened V by 2 bases and J by 6 bases, and 13 bases separated the two germline ends. Germline loops: CDR1 MNHNY, CDR2 SVGAGI (reference sequence). The CDR3 consists of 15 residues. The chain's CDR3 is CASSYGGGSYEKLFF. Written as DNA, the CDR3 is TGTGCCAGCAGTTACGGAGGCGGCTCGTATGAAAAACTGTTTTTT.

V is TRBV6-5 and J is TRBJ2-2; 8 nucleotides match TRBD1. With V trimmed by 11 bases and J by 4 bases, 3 bases remained unmatched. Germline V gene lookup returns CDR1 MNHEY and CDR2 SVGAGI. This CDR3 region has 12 residues. The CDR3 nucleotides read TGTGCCGCCAGGGGGCCCACCGGGGAGCTGTTTTTT. It specifies CAARGPTGELFF.

The V gene is TRBV28, the J gene TRBJ2-3; D is possibly TRBD1 (6 bases). Per germline, CDR1 MDHEN and CDR2 SYDVKM. The ends were cut back, 1 base at V and 3 bases at J, with 8 bases in the middle. The CDR3 contains 14 residues. The CDR3 DNA follows: TGTGCCAGCAGTTTATTACAGGGTACAGATACGCAGTATTTT. Its protein product is CASSLLQGTDTQYF. Supplemented by reference TRBV28 and TRBJ2-3, the full variable domain reads DVKVTQSSRYLVKRTGEKVFLECVQDMDHENMFWYRQDPGLGLRLIYFSYDVKMKEKGDIPEGYSVSREKKERFSLILESASTNQTSMYLCASSLLQGTDTQYFGPGTRLTVL.